These 24 T cell receptor beta chains share one sample of origin, sequenced in a study of shared clonotypes between healthy human individuals. Libraries were prepared by immunoSEQ multiplex PCR; TCRdb keeps only in-frame clonotypes and omits some of them. The sample shows fewer than 400,000 clones, approximately 79% of them seen only once. Sequencing was carried out using memory CD4+ T cells sorted from blood. The subset here: CD45RA-negative fraction. These receptor sequences come from a man aged 30-40 years in good health.

The rearrangement links TRBV7-2 to TRBJ2-3; D unclear. The CDR3 runs to 15 residues. Trimming shortened V by 2 bases and J by 1 base, and 10 bases separated the two germline ends. Germline CDR1 is SGHTA and CDR2 is FQGNSA. In DNA, the CDR3 is TGTGCCAGCAGCTTAATGTTGCTGGGCACAGATACGCAGTATTTT. Translating gives CASSLMLLGTDTQYF.

J is TRBJ1-2 and V is TRBV11-2; possible D gene TRBD1, 6 bases. The CDR3 is 13 amino acids. With 4 bases removed from V and 8 bases from J, the gap between germline ends came to 14 bases. Per germline, CDR1 SGHAT and CDR2 FQNNGV. This CDR3 is CASSSDRYRGYTF. DNA for the CDR3: TGTGCCAGCAGCTCCGACAGGTACCGAGGCTACACCTTC.

The chain combines TRBV6-5 with TRBJ1-5; D call uncertain. The CDR3 has 12 amino acids. V was clipped by 8 bases and J by 4 bases, with 9 bases between them. In germline, CDR1 is MNHEY, CDR2 SVGAGI. The CDR3 DNA is TGTGCCAGCGGTACGGGGAATCAGCCCCAGCATTTT. It codes for CASGTGNQPQHF.

The genes are TRBV6-1 and TRBJ2-5; TRBD1 matches 8 bases. The trim removed 2 bases at V and 4 bases at J, leaving 9 bases unmatched. Germline V gene data show CDR1 as MNHNS and CDR2 as SASEGT. The CDR3 runs 16 residues. In DNA form, the CDR3 reads TGTGCCAGCAGTGAATTAGCCGGACAGGGAGGAGAGACCCAGTACTTC. Residues: CASSELAGQGGETQYF.

CDR3 sequence reads: CASSSRADGYGYTF. The CDR3, as DNA: TGTGCCAGCAGTAGTCGGGCCGATGGGTATGGCTACACCTTC. V is TRBV2 and J is TRBJ1-2, with unresolved D. This CDR3 has 14 amino acids. CDR1 SNHLY and CDR2 FYNNEI come from the germline V gene. Trimming took off 5 bases at V and 5 bases at J, with 15 bases between the two ends.

The J gene is TRBJ2-1, the V gene TRBV5-6, with 10 nucleotides matching TRBD2. J lost 10 bases, V lost 0 bases, and 7 bases had no gene match. The CDR3 spans 15 residues. Germline V gene data show CDR1 as SGHDT and CDR2 as YYEEEE. The CDR3: CASSLVLAGAGEQFF. CDR3 nucleotide sequence: TGTGCCAGCAGCTTGGTTCTAGCGGGAGCAGGCGAGCAGTTCTTC.

J is TRBJ1-2 and V is TRBV29-1; 8 positions agree with TRBD1. The V and J ends lost 3 bases and 9 bases, in that order; junction bases with no gene match: 12. This CDR3 spans 14 amino acids. The germline V gene has CDR1 SQVTM and CDR2 ANQGSEA. CDR3 nucleotide sequence: TGCAGCGTTGAGGGGGAGACAGGGGCTTATCGCTACACCTTC. Encoded protein: CSVEGETGAYRYTF. Combining the CDR3 with reference TRBV29-1 and TRBJ1-2 gives the whole variable domain SAVISQKPSRDICQRGTSLTIQCQVDSQVTMMFWYRQQPGQSLTLIATANQGSEATYESGFVIDKFPISRPNLTFSTLTVSNMSPEDSSIYLCSVEGETGAYRYTFGSGTRLTVV.

The chain uses TRBV27 and TRBJ2-7; tentatively, D is TRBD1 (6 bases). The CDR3 is made up of 15 amino acids. Trimming shortened V by 5 bases and J by 2 bases, and 16 bases separated the two germline ends. CDR1 MNHEY and CDR2 SMNVEV come from the germline V gene (reference sequence). The CDR3 DNA reads TGTGCCAGCAGTCCAACCGGGACACCCCCCTACGAGCAGTACTTC. It specifies CASSPTGTPPYEQYF.

The rearrangement links TRBV5-5 to TRBJ2-3; D may be TRBD2 (5 bases). The CDR3 is 14 residues long. The V end lost 5 bases, the J end lost 6 bases, and 16 bases lay between the germline ends. CDR1 SGHKS and CDR2 YYEKEE come from the germline V gene (reference sequence). The CDR3 protein is CASRRGSGVDTQYF. The CDR3 bases are TGTGCCAGCAGGAGAGGGAGTGGGGTGGATACGCAGTATTTT.

This chain uses TRBV5-1 with TRBJ2-5, with 12 bases aligning to TRBD2. Per germline, CDR1 SGHRS and CDR2 YFSETQ. Trimming removed 5 bases from V and 4 bases from J; junction bases left unmatched: 15. The CDR3 extends over 18 amino acids. CDR3 loop: CASRPDGTSGFRGETQYF. The DNA for the CDR3 is TGCGCCAGCAGACCCGACGGGACTAGCGGGTTCCGAGGAGAGACCCAGTACTTC.

V and J are TRBV7-9 and TRBJ2-1, with TRBD1 identical over 7 bases. The CDR3 extends over 15 amino acids. Per germline, CDR1 SEHNR and CDR2 FQNEAQ (reference sequence). The V and J ends lost 5 bases and 6 bases, in that order; junction bases with no gene match: 10. The CDR3 DNA sequence: TGTGCCAGCAGCCAGGGGGAGTCTCTGGGCAATGAGCAGTTCTTC. Amino acids: CASSQGESLGNEQFF.

This clone has more than one count but fewer than ten. CDR3 amino acids: CASSQAGTGTNYGYTF. The CDR3 DNA reads TGCGCCAGCAGCCAAGCCGGGACAGGGACCAACTATGGCTACACCTTC. The chain links TRBV4-1 to TRBJ1-2, with TRBD1 matching over 9 bases. With V trimmed by 1 base and J by 2 bases, 5 bases remained unmatched. The V gene's germline CDR1 is MGHRA and CDR2 YSYEKL. CDR3 length equals 16 residues.

The genes are TRBV4-3 and TRBJ2-1, with D unresolved. V lost 0 bases and J lost 3, with 3 bases in between. Germline assignment: CDR1 LGHNA and CDR2 YSLEER. The CDR3 runs 13 residues. CDR3 nucleotides: TGCGCCAGCAGCCAAGAACTCTACAATGAGCAGTTCTTC. Protein product: CASSQELYNEQFF.

This clone has a single count. This chain links TRBV5-4 with TRBJ1-2; D is unclear. Germline V gene lookup returns CDR1 SGHNT and CDR2 YYREEE (reference sequence). The CDR3 length is 13 residues. Trimming stripped 1 base from V and 3 bases from J, with 7 bases between. CDR3 nucleotides: TGTGCCAGCAGCTTGTTTGGCCACTATGGCTACACCTTC. Protein product: CASSLFGHYGYTF.

As to this clone: This specimen includes other DNA sequences encoding the same CDR3. This chain uses TRBV19 with TRBJ2-3, with 10 bases lining up with TRBD2. Germline V CDR1 and CDR2: LNHDA, SQIVND (reference sequence). The CDR3 spans 16 residues. After removal of 5 bases from V and 0 bases from J, the junction contained 5 bases not matched to a gene. CDR3 nucleotides: TGTGCCAGTAGTCTTCTAGCGGGGGCTAGCACAGATACGCAGTATTTT. This translates into CASSLLAGASTDTQYF.

The chain recombines TRBV7-8 with TRBJ2-5, with 8 bases lining up with TRBD2. The CDR3 sequence is 16 residues long. Germline CDR1 and CDR2: SGHVS and FQNEAQ. The V and J ends lost 6 bases and 4 bases, in that order; junction bases with no gene match: 13. The CDR3 region has the DNA TGTGCCAGCAGTTCCGTCCCGGGACTAGTGGTAGAGACCCAGTACTTC. Its protein product is CASSSVPGLVVETQYF.

The chain uses TRBV4-3 and TRBJ2-7, with 9 bases identical to TRBD2. V lost 0 bases to trimming and J lost 1 base; unmatched junction nucleotides: 4. Germline-derived CDR1 and CDR2 are LGHNA and YSLEER. The CDR3 extends over 16 amino acids. CDR3 residues: CASSQDAAGGSYEQYF. CDR3 DNA: TGCGCCAGCAGCCAAGATGCAGCGGGAGGATCCTACGAGCAGTACTTC.

The chain employs TRBV11-2 and TRBJ2-7; 9 bases fit TRBD1. In germline, CDR1 is SGHAT, CDR2 FQNNGV. V trimming: 5 bases; J trimming: 2 bases; junction bases outside the gene matches: 10. The CDR3 length is 16 residues. The CDR3 DNA reads as TGTGCCAGCAGCCCGATTAGGAGACAGGGGGCCTACGAGCAGTACTTC. Its protein product is CASSPIRRQGAYEQYF.

This chain uses TRBV6-5 with TRBJ1-2, with no clear D. The V gene's germline CDR1 is MNHEY and CDR2 SVGAGI. The CDR3 covers 14 residues. With 6 bases removed from V and 4 bases from J, the gap between germline ends came to 15 bases. CDR3 DNA: TGTGCCAGCAGCTCCACGCCGGCGGCCTATGGCTACACCTTC. Protein: CASSSTPAAYGYTF.

This chain uses TRBV7-9 with TRBJ2-7; D is unresolved. V lost 0 bases and J 0 bases, leaving 12 bases between the germline ends. The CDR3 sequence is 16 residues long. The germline gives CDR1 SEHNR, CDR2 FQNEAQ (reference sequence). CDR3 DNA: TGTGCCAGCAGCTTAGCGCAAAACAGATACTCCTACGAGCAGTACTTC. Translation: CASSLAQNRYSYEQYF.

The V and J genes are TRBV15 and TRBJ2-5, with a tentative D call TRBD2 (5 bases). Germline loops: CDR1 LNHNV, CDR2 YYDKDF (reference sequence). V lost 7 bases to trimming and J lost 3 bases, with 12 bases between them. There are 13 residues in the CDR3. The CDR3 loop reads CATTEEREETQYF. The CDR3 bases are TGTGCCACCACCGAGGAGAGGGAAGAGACCCAGTACTTC.

In this sample, this clone turned up a few times. V usage is TRBV11-1 and J usage is TRBJ1-1, with D uncertain. V was pared by 4 bases and J by 4 bases, with 10 bases between. There are 13 residues in the CDR3. Per the germline V gene, CDR1 is SGHAT and CDR2 is FQDESV (reference sequence). The chain's CDR3 is CASSYEGATEAFF. In nucleotides, the CDR3 is TGTGCCAGCAGCTACGAAGGAGCCACTGAAGCTTTCTTT. Full variable domain (outside the CDR3, taken from reference TRBV11-1 and TRBJ1-1): EAEVAQSPRYKITEKSQAVAFWCDPISGHATLYWYRQILGQGPELLVQFQDESVVDDSQLPKDRFSAERLKGVDSTLKIQPAELGDSAMYLCASSYEGATEAFFGQGTRLTVV.

The V and J genes are TRBV19 and TRBJ2-3; D is possibly TRBD2 (5 bases). The germline V and J ends were trimmed by 1 base and 9 bases, with 20 bases remaining between them. CDR1 LNHDA and CDR2 SQIVND come from the germline V gene (reference sequence). This CDR3 is built from 16 residues. Here the CDR3 DNA reads TGTGCCAGTAGTATAGGAGACGCGGGCACCACGGGGACGCAGTATTTT. Encoded protein: CASSIGDAGTTGTQYF.

The V call is TRBV5-4, the J call TRBJ1-5; no clear D gene. This CDR3 is built from 14 residues. The ends were cut back, 0 bases at V and 10 bases at J, with 14 bases in the middle. Germline V CDR1 and CDR2: SGHNT, YYREEE (reference sequence). DNA for the CDR3: TGTGCCAGCAGCTTGGTGGCGGTGGGGTCTCCCCAGCATTTT. Translation gives CASSLVAVGSPQHF.